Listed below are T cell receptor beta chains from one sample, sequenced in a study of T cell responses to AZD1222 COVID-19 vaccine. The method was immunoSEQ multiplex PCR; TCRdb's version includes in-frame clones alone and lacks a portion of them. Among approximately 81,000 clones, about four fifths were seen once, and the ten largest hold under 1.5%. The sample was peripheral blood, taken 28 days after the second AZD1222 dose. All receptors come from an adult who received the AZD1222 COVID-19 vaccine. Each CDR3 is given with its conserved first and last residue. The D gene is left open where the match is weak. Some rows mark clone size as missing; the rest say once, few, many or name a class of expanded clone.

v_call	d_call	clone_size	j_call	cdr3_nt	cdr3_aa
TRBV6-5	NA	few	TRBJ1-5	TGTGCCAGCAGTTACTCGGAATGGGGCAATCAGCCCCAGCATTTT	CASSYSEWGNQPQHF
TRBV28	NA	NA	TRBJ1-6	TGTGCCAGCAGTTTCCGCCCCAGGGGTGATTCACCCCTCCACTTT	CASSFRPRGDSPLHF
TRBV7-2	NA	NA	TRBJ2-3	TGTGCCAGCAGCGACCGGAGGGCCGATACGCAGTATTTT	CASSDRRADTQYF
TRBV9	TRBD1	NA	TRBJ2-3	TGTGCCAGCAGCGTAGTAATAGGGGGCCGGACAGATACGCAGTATTTT	CASSVVIGGRTDTQYF
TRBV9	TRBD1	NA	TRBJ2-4	TGTGCCAGCAGCCAGGGGGCGACTCGAGCCAAAAACATTCAGTACTTC	CASSQGATRAKNIQYF
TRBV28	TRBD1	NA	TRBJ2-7	TGTGCCAGCACCCGGACAGGATTTACCTACGAGCAGTACTTC	CASTRTGFTYEQYF
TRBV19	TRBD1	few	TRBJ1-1	TGTGCCAGTAGTCAGGGGGCACAAACTGAAGCTTTCTTT	CASSQGAQTEAFF
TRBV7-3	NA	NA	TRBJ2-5	TGTGCCAGCAGCTTAAGTCCCGGGGAGACCCAGTACTTC	CASSLSPGETQYF
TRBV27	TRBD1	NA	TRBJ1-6	TGTGCCAGCAGTAACCCGGGACAGACAGATAATTCACCCCTCCACTTT	CASSNPGQTDNSPLHF
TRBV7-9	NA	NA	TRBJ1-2	TGTGCCAGCAGCTTAGCCGGGGGTGGTAACTATGGCTACACCTTC	CASSLAGGGNYGYTF
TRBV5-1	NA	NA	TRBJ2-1	TGCGCCAGCAGCCAGAGAATTGATACCTACAATGAGCAGTTCTTC	CASSQRIDTYNEQFF
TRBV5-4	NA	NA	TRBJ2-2	TGTGCCAGCAGCCCCGACCGGATGAACACCGGGGAGCTGTTTTTT	CASSPDRMNTGELFF
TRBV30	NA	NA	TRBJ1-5	TGTGCCTGGAGTGTATGGAGATATCAGCCCCAGCATTTT	CAWSVWRYQPQHF
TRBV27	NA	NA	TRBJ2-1	TGTGCCAGCAGTTTAGGTCCCCAGCCTGAGCAGTTCTTC	CASSLGPQPEQFF
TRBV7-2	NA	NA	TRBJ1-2	TGTGCCAGCAGCGTTACAGGGACCTATGGCTACACCTTC	CASSVTGTYGYTF
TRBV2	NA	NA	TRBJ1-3	TGTGCCAGCAATAGGGACCCCCGATTATCTGCTGGAAACACCATATATTTT	CASNRDPRLSAGNTIYF
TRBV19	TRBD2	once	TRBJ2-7	TGTGCCAGTAGTATCGCTTCGGCGGGAGAAGGCGAGCAGTACTTC	CASSIASAGEGEQYF
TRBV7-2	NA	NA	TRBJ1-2	TGTGCCAGCAGCTTATTAGAAATCCATGGCTACACCTTC	CASSLLEIHGYTF
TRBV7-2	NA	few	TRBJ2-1	TGTGCCAGCAGCTTAGTCCAGTACAATGAGCAGTTCTTC	CASSLVQYNEQFF
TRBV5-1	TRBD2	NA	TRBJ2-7	TGCGCCAGCAGCTCCGACCGGACTAGCAACGAGCAGTACTTC	CASSSDRTSNEQYF
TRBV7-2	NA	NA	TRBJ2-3	TGTGCCAGCAGCTTTCGGGGTTTAGATACGCAGTATTTT	CASSFRGLDTQYF
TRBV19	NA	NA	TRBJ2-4	TGTGCCAGTAGTGCAGGGGACATTCAGTACTTC	CASSAGDIQYF
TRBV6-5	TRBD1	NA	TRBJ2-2	TGTGCCAGCAGTCCCGGGACAGCTAACACCGGGGAGCTGTTTTTT	CASSPGTANTGELFF
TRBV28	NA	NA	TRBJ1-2	TGTGCCAGCAGTTTCTGGAATTTTAATGGCTACACCTTC	CASSFWNFNGYTF
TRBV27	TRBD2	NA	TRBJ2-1	TGTGCCAGCAGCGTGTTCGGGGGGACCGTTTCTTACAATGAGCAGTTCTTC	CASSVFGGTVSYNEQFF
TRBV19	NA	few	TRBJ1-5	TGTGCCAGTAGTATATCCGGCCAGCCCCAGCATTTT	CASSISGQPQHF
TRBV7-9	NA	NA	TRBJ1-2	TGTGCCAGCAGCCTACAGGCGAACTATGGCTACACCTTC	CASSLQANYGYTF
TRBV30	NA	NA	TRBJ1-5	TGTGCCTGGAGTAGGGCAGTTAGCAATCAGCCCCAGCATTTT	CAWSRAVSNQPQHF
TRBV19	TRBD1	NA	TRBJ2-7	TGTGCCAGTAGTATAGGATCCGGGACAGGCTACGAGCAGTACTTC	CASSIGSGTGYEQYF
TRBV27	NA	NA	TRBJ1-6	TGTGCCAGCAGTTTATATGTAATGGGGGGTAATTCACCCCTCCACTTT	CASSLYVMGGNSPLHF
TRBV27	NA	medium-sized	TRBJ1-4	TGTGCCAGCAGTCAAAAGGGGGCAACTAATGAAAAACTGTTTTTT	CASSQKGATNEKLFF
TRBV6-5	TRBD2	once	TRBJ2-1	TGTGCCAGCATGCGGGAGAGAAATGAGCAGTTCTTC	CASMRERNEQFF
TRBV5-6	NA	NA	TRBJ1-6	TGTGCCAGCAGCTTGATTGATTCACCCCTCCACTTT	CASSLIDSPLHF
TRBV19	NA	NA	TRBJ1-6	TGTGCCAGTAGTTTTACCGGTTCACCCCTCCACTTT	CASSFTGSPLHF
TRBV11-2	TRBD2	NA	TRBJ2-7	TGTGCCAGCAGCTGGCGGGGGAGAGTCGACGAGCAGTACTTC	CASSWRGRVDEQYF
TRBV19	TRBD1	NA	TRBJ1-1	TGTGCCAGTACCCGGACAGGGGTCCCGAACACTGAAGCTTTCTTT	CASTRTGVPNTEAFF
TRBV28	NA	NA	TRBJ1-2	TGTGCCAGCAGTTTATTCACAGGGCCCTATGGCTACACCTTC	CASSLFTGPYGYTF
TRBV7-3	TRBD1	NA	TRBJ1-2	TGTGCCAGCAGCTTAACCACGGAGACAGGGCAGAGCTACACCTTC	CASSLTTETGQSYTF
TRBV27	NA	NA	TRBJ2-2	TGTGCCAGCAGTTTCGGCCGGGAGCTGTTTTTT	CASSFGRELFF
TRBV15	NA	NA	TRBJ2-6	TGTGCCACCAGCAGAGCACAGCCTCCTGGGGCCAACGTCCTGACTTTC	CATSRAQPPGANVLTF
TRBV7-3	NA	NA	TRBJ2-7	TGTGCCAGCAGCTTGGAGGTATGCCGGACAGCCTACGAGCAGTACTTC	CASSLEVCRTAYEQYF
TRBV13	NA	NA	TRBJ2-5	TGTGCCAGCAGCTCAACTCCAGGAGGGGCCACGGGGGAAGAGACCCAGTACTTC	CASSSTPGGATGEETQYF
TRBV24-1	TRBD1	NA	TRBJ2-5	TGTGCCACCAGTGCCCGGCCCGGGCAGGGGGCGCGGGAGACCCAGTACTTC	CATSARPGQGARETQYF
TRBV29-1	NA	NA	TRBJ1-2	TGCAGCGTTGAAGACAGGAGCTATGGCTACACCTTC	CSVEDRSYGYTF
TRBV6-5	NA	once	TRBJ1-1	TGTGCCAGCAGTTACCTGGGGGGGAACACTGAAGCTTTCTTT	CASSYLGGNTEAFF
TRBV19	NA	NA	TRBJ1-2	TGTGCCAGTAGTATTTTCGGGACGCATTATGGCTACACCTTC	CASSIFGTHYGYTF
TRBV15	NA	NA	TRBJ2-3	TGTGCCACCAGCAGAGGACGGGTTACAGGCGTTTGGGATACGCAGTATTTT	CATSRGRVTGVWDTQYF
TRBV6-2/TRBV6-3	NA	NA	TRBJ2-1	TGTGCCAGCAGTCACGCCCGTTCCGGCGACAATGAGCAGTTCTTC	CASSHARSGDNEQFF
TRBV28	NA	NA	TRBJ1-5	TGTGCCAGCAGCATGGGGGGTAGCAATCAGCCCCAGCATTTT	CASSMGGSNQPQHF
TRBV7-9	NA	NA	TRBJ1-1	TGTGCCAGCAGCTTAACTTTGAACACTGAAGCTTTCTTT	CASSLTLNTEAFF
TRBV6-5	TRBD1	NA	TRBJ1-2	TGTGCCAGCAGGCCGACAGGGCCTTATGGCTACACCTTC	CASRPTGPYGYTF
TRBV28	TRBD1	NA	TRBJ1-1	TGTGCCAGCAGTTTACTCGGGACAGGGTCCCCTAGCGCTTTCTTT	CASSLLGTGSPSAFF
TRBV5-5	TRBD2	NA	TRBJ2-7	TGTGCCAGCAGCTTGACGTTTGGACTAGCGGATTCCTACGAGCAGTACTTC	CASSLTFGLADSYEQYF
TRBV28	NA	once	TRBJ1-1	TGTGCCAGCAAGACGCCGGCAGGGGTCGGGACTGAAGCTTTCTTT	CASKTPAGVGTEAFF
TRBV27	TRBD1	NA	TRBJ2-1	TGTGCCAGCAGTGCGGACAGGGGGCGTTTCGAGCAGTTCTTC	CASSADRGRFEQFF